The rows below give T cell receptor beta chains drawn from one sample of a study of OX40 agonist ivuxolimab in advanced cancers. Repertoires were generated with immunoSEQ multiplex PCR, while TCRdb's copy carries only in-frame clones and drops some. This table holds about 48,000 clones, approximately 84% found once. This material consisted of CD4+ or CD8+ T cells sorted from blood, taken in a trial of the OX40 agonist ivuxolimab. The receptors were gathered from an adult with an advanced solid tumor such as melanoma, head and neck, liver or kidney cancer. The CDR3 runs from the conserved cysteine through the conserved F or W. Fields, in order: V gene, clone size, CDR3 length, D gene, J gene, CDR3 protein, CDR3 DNA. A D gene is named only where the DNA matches it firmly. Size is omitted from some rows. Given values are once, few, many or a class for expanded clones.

V gene: TRBV19
clone size: once
CDR3 length: 16
D gene: -
J gene: TRBJ1-3
CDR3 protein: CASSIDRANSGNTIYF
CDR3 DNA: TGTGCCAGTAGTATAGACAGGGCGAACTCTGGAAACACCATATATTTT

V gene: TRBV5-5
clone size: -
CDR3 length: 16
D gene: TRBD1
J gene: TRBJ2-2
CDR3 protein: CASSFERQGYTGELFF
CDR3 DNA: TGTGCCAGCAGCTTCGAGAGACAGGGGTACACCGGGGAGCTGTTTTTT

V gene: TRBV11-3
clone size: -
CDR3 length: 13
D gene: -
J gene: TRBJ2-7
CDR3 protein: CASSPRAGYEQYF
CDR3 DNA: TGTGCCAGCAGCCCACGGGCGGGGTACGAGCAGTACTTC

V gene: TRBV7-2
clone size: -
CDR3 length: 16
D gene: TRBD2
J gene: TRBJ2-1
CDR3 protein: CASSLAGTSPTNEQFF
CDR3 DNA: TGTGCCAGCAGCTTGGCCGGGACTAGCCCGACCAATGAGCAGTTCTTC

V gene: TRBV30
clone size: -
CDR3 length: 14
D gene: TRBD1
J gene: TRBJ2-2
CDR3 protein: CAWSRQGATGELFF
CDR3 DNA: TGTGCCTGGAGTCGGCAGGGGGCCACCGGGGAGCTGTTTTTT

V gene: TRBV7-9
clone size: once
CDR3 length: 13
D gene: -
J gene: TRBJ1-1
CDR3 protein: CASSSTGISEAFF
CDR3 DNA: TGTGCCAGCAGTAGCACAGGGATCAGTGAAGCTTTCTTT

V gene: TRBV7-8
clone size: once
CDR3 length: 13
D gene: -
J gene: TRBJ1-1
CDR3 protein: CASSHPGSTTPFF
CDR3 DNA: TGTGCCAGCAGCCACCCGGGATCCACGACCCCTTTCTTT

V gene: TRBV7-2
clone size: -
CDR3 length: 17
D gene: TRBD2
J gene: TRBJ2-7
CDR3 protein: CASSLGLAGGSSYEQYF
CDR3 DNA: TGTGCCAGCAGCTTGGGACTAGCGGGGGGGAGCTCCTACGAGCAGTACTTC

V gene: TRBV19
clone size: -
CDR3 length: 14
D gene: TRBD2
J gene: TRBJ2-1
CDR3 protein: CASSLAGAPNEQFF
CDR3 DNA: TGTGCCAGTAGTTTAGCGGGAGCCCCCAATGAGCAGTTCTTC

V gene: TRBV7-9
clone size: -
CDR3 length: 18
D gene: TRBD2
J gene: TRBJ2-3
CDR3 protein: CASSLDSAGGPSTDTQYF
CDR3 DNA: TGTGCCAGCAGCTTAGATTCTGCGGGGGGGCCTAGCACAGATACGCAGTATTTT

V gene: TRBV7-6
clone size: -
CDR3 length: 15
D gene: -
J gene: TRBJ2-1
CDR3 protein: CASSLLGRTYNEQFF
CDR3 DNA: TGTGCCAGCAGCTTATTAGGCCGAACCTACAATGAGCAGTTCTTC

V gene: TRBV7-3
clone size: -
CDR3 length: 15
D gene: TRBD2
J gene: TRBJ2-5
CDR3 protein: CASSLKRGAQETQYF
CDR3 DNA: TGTGCCAGCAGCTTAAAGCGGGGGGCCCAAGAGACCCAGTACTTC

V gene: TRBV19
clone size: -
CDR3 length: 15
D gene: TRBD1
J gene: TRBJ1-4
CDR3 protein: CASIPPGQSNEKLFF
CDR3 DNA: TGTGCCAGTATCCCCCCGGGACAGAGTAATGAAAAACTGTTTTTT

V gene: TRBV5-8
clone size: -
CDR3 length: 14
D gene: TRBD1
J gene: TRBJ1-5
CDR3 protein: CASSLGQGGTPQHF
CDR3 DNA: TGTGCCAGCAGCCTCGGACAGGGAGGGACGCCCCAGCATTTT

V gene: TRBV15
clone size: -
CDR3 length: 16
D gene: TRBD2
J gene: TRBJ2-1
CDR3 protein: CATSTGLAGGMSEQFF
CDR3 DNA: TGTGCCACCAGCACGGGACTAGCGGGAGGGATGTCTGAGCAGTTCTTC

V gene: TRBV28
clone size: -
CDR3 length: 13
D gene: -
J gene: TRBJ1-1
CDR3 protein: CASSSAIGTEAFF
CDR3 DNA: TGTGCCAGCAGTTCTGCCATTGGAACTGAAGCTTTCTTT

V gene: TRBV7-2
clone size: -
CDR3 length: 13
D gene: -
J gene: TRBJ2-2
CDR3 protein: CASSYSVGGELFF
CDR3 DNA: TGTGCCAGCAGCTATAGTGTTGGCGGGGAGCTGTTTTTT

V gene: TRBV19
clone size: -
CDR3 length: 13
D gene: -
J gene: TRBJ2-7
CDR3 protein: CASAGHPRGEQYF
CDR3 DNA: TGTGCCAGCGCTGGCCACCCAAGGGGCGAGCAGTACTTC

V gene: TRBV19
clone size: -
CDR3 length: 14
D gene: TRBD1
J gene: TRBJ2-7
CDR3 protein: CASRRQGAENEQYF
CDR3 DNA: TGTGCCAGTAGACGGCAGGGGGCTGAAAACGAGCAGTACTTC

V gene: TRBV7-3
clone size: -
CDR3 length: 13
D gene: -
J gene: TRBJ2-3
CDR3 protein: CASSLGGRSTQYF
CDR3 DNA: TGTGCCAGCAGCCTCGGGGGGCGGAGTACGCAGTATTTT

V gene: TRBV6-1
clone size: -
CDR3 length: 15
D gene: -
J gene: TRBJ1-2
CDR3 protein: CASSPFRGQNYGYTF
CDR3 DNA: TGTGCCAGCAGTCCATTTCGTGGGCAGAACTATGGCTACACCTTC

V gene: TRBV6-1
clone size: -
CDR3 length: 17
D gene: -
J gene: TRBJ1-1
CDR3 protein: CASSAPEGLSANTEAFF
CDR3 DNA: TGTGCCAGCAGTGCACCCGAGGGACTCTCTGCGAACACTGAAGCTTTCTTT